The clone carrying this TCR beta chain occurred once. The data stem from a study of blood T cell repertoires in COVID-19. About the research overall: The United States, Italy and Spain provided the acute and convalescent COVID-19 samples. T cells, B-cell-depleted T cells, or PBMCs supplied cDNA or gDNA.

V lost 3 bases to trimming and J lost 5 bases, with 16 bases between them. This CDR3 is built from 15 residues. CDR1 and CDR2 from the germline V gene are GTSNPN and SVGIG (reference sequence). As originally analysed: Scientists estimated how many nucleated cells there were by amplifying reference gene primers. Some clones are missing from TCRdb's copy, which holds only in-frame ones; the method was immunoSEQ multiplex PCR. V and J calls and clone size are copied from that table; D and trimming were computed from the DNA. The sample yields some 31,000 clones, about 85% seen once. The origin of this receptor is a woman aged 55 to 70 with active COVID-19. The chain has TRBV30 and TRBJ1-4; a possible D gene is TRBD1 (5 bases). The sample was peripheral blood. The CDR3 DNA reads TGTGCCTGGAGCCGGATGGCAGGGTGGAATGAAAAACTGTTTTTT. Translating it yields CAWSRMAGWNEKLFF.